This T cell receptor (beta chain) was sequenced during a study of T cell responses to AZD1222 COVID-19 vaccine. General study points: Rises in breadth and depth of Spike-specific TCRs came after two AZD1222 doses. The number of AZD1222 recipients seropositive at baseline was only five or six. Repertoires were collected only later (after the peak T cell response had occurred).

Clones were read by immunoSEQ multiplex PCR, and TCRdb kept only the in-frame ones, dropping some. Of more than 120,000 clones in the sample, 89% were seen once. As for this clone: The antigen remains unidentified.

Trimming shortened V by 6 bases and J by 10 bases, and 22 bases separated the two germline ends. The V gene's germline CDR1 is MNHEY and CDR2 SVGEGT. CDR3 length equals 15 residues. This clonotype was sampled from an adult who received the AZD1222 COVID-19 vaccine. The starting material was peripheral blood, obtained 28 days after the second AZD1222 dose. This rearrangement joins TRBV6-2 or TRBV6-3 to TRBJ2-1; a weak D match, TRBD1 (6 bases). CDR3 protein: CASRPLTRDIREQFF. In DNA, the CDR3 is TGTGCCAGCAGGCCTCTGACCCGGGACATCAGGGAGCAGTTCTTC.